The 10 T cell receptor beta chains below all came from one sample that was sequenced in a study of identical twins. TCRdb processed the 5' RACE reads anew with MiXCR; each CDR3 protein has one entry. The table has some 560,000 distinct CDR3 sequences, over 8.5% seen once; the top ten hold around 3.2%. These same data were also listed under a study on yellow fever vaccine responses in identical twins.

The sequencing input was PBMCs. These receptors were obtained from a woman between 18 and 29 years old in good health.

This clonotype appeared many times. The chain recombines TRBV6-1 with TRBJ2-1, with 8 bases aligning to TRBD2. Germline CDR1 is MNHNS and CDR2 is SASEGT. CDR3 size: 14 residues. V lost 9 bases and J lost 1; bases outside the gene matches: 5. CDR3 bases: TGTGCCAGTTACCGGGGGGGTTCCTACAATGAGCAGTTCTTC. Residues: CASYRGGSYNEQFF.

The J gene is TRBJ2-5, the V gene TRBV20-1, with TRBD2 identical over 10 bases. CDR1 is DFQATT and CDR2 is SNEGSKA in the germline V gene (reference sequence). V was clipped by 0 bases and J by 1 base; unmatched bases: 14. The CDR3 totals 19 residues. The chain's CDR3 is CSARDLVSGGATFQETQYF. The CDR3, as DNA: TGCAGTGCTAGAGATCTTGTAAGCGGGGGGGCTACATTCCAAGAGACCCAGTACTTC.

The genes are TRBV2 and TRBJ2-7, with no clear D. Trimming pared 3 bases from V and 5 bases from J, leaving 8 bases between. This CDR3 is built from 12 residues. The germline gives CDR1 SNHLY, CDR2 FYNNEI. The CDR3 sequence is CASSDQRNEQYF. CDR3 bases: TGTGCCAGCAGTGACCAGAGGAACGAGCAGTACTTC.

V and J are TRBV28 and TRBJ2-7; D might be TRBD2 (7 bases). V lost 10 bases, J lost 5 bases, and 18 bases lay in between. The germline gives CDR1 MDHEN, CDR2 SYDVKM. This CDR3 region has 13 residues. The CDR3 region is CATSEGGQDEQYF. CDR3 sequence (DNA): TGTGCCACCTCCGAGGGGGGGCAGGACGAGCAGTACTTC.

This clonotype has a handful of counts. This sequence joins TRBV20-1 and TRBJ2-3, with TRBD2 identical over 9 bases. Losses at the gene ends were 4 bases for V and 5 bases for J; bases not matched to a gene: 7. Germline V gene sequence: CDR1 DFQATT, CDR2 SNEGSKA (reference sequence). The CDR3 length is 14 residues. This chain's CDR3 is CSATAGGVGDTQYF. CDR3 in DNA: TGCAGTGCTACAGCGGGAGGAGTGGGAGATACGCAGTATTTT.

This clonotype was recorded a few times. CDR3 sequence (DNA): TGCAGTGCTAGAGATATTCAGGGTACCAATGAGCAGTTCTTC. This gives the protein CSARDIQGTNEQFF. The V gene is TRBV20-1, the J gene TRBJ2-1; TRBD1 is a possible D gene (5 bases). Trimming shortened V by 0 bases and J by 6 bases, and 12 bases separated the two germline ends. The CDR3 is made up of 14 amino acids. Germline V gives CDR1 DFQATT, CDR2 SNEGSKA (reference sequence).

This clonotype was found many times. The chain links TRBV27 to TRBJ1-6, with no clear D. The germline V gene encodes CDR1 MNHEY and CDR2 SMNVEV (reference sequence). The length of the CDR3 is 14 residues. Between the trimmed V and J ends, which lost 3 bases and 4 bases, there was a span of 7 bases. The CDR3: CASSFEGYNSPLHF. In DNA, the CDR3 is TGTGCCAGCAGTTTCGAGGGATATAATTCACCCCTCCACTTT.

This clonotype was counted between two and nine times. This rearrangement joins TRBV12-3 or TRBV12-4 to TRBJ2-2, with D unresolved. The V gene lost 7 bases and the J gene lost 6 bases, with 9 bases spanning the gap. The CDR3 is 12 amino acids. CDR3 residues: CASTRPPGELFF. CDR3 coding DNA: TGTGCCAGCACCCGACCGCCCGGGGAGCTGTTTTTT.

At least ten counts were recorded for this clonotype. V and J are TRBV11-1 and TRBJ2-2; D unclear. The germline V gene encodes CDR1 SGHAT and CDR2 FQDESV (reference sequence). This CDR3 is built from 13 residues. V dropped 3 bases and J dropped 3 bases, with 5 bases sitting between them. The CDR3 protein is CASSLDYTGELFF. The CDR3 DNA reads as TGTGCCAGCAGCTTGGATTACACCGGGGAGCTGTTTTTT.

The chain joins TRBV6-5 to TRBJ2-3; tentatively, D is TRBD2 (7 bases). The CDR3 runs 15 residues. V lost 2 bases to trimming and J lost 1 base, with 10 bases between them. CDR1 is MNHEY, CDR2 SVGAGI, per germline. In DNA form, the CDR3 reads TGTGCCAGCAGTTACGCGGGGGCGGGCACAGATACGCAGTATTTT. Residues: CASSYAGAGTDTQYF.